Here is one T cell receptor beta chain with its context. The data were obtained in a study of OX40 agonist ivuxolimab in advanced cancers. TCRdb keeps only in-frame clones here, not all; method: immunoSEQ multiplex PCR. This table holds 25,000 or so clones, 75% to 85% found once. Deletions cut 10 bases from V and 7 bases from J, with 9 bases between. There are 10 residues in the CDR3. Germline V gene data show CDR1 as MNHNY and CDR2 as SVGAGI (reference sequence). This material consisted of CD4+ or CD8+ T cells sorted from blood, taken in a trial of the OX40 agonist ivuxolimab. The gene calls are TRBV6-6 and TRBJ2-3; tentatively, D is TRBD1 or TRBD2 (6 bases each). This TCR was sampled from an adult with an advanced solid tumor such as melanoma, head and neck, liver or kidney cancer. In DNA, the CDR3 is TGTGCCACGGGGGCAAATACGCAGTATTTT. Protein sequence: CATGANTQYF.